This entry lists 32 T cell receptor beta chains sequenced from one sample in a study of a mutant IDH1 vaccine in newly diagnosed glioma. These receptors have no identified antigens. Stated time point: week 5, during vaccination. Vaccine doses each comprised 300 ug of mutant IDH1 20-mer peptide, with topical imiquimod. Clones were sequenced by immunoSEQ multiplex PCR, and TCRdb holds only the in-frame ones, with some missing. This table has some 51,000 clones, around 80% appearing once. The source material was PBMCs, sampled from a glioma patient whose treatment included an IDH1 peptide vaccine. Receptors originate from a man aged 50 to 59 with glioma.

The CDR3 loop reads CASSGDRGRDGYTF. CDR3 DNA sequence: TGTGCCAGCAGCGGGGACAGGGGTAGGGATGGCTACACCTTC. The rearrangement joins TRBV9 to TRBJ1-2; TRBD1 agrees at 10 bases. Germline-derived CDR1 and CDR2 are SGDLS and YYNGEE. Trimming at V came to 3 bases and at J to 6 bases, leaving 5 bases not matched to a gene. The length of the CDR3 is 14 residues. Combining the CDR3 with reference TRBV9 and TRBJ1-2 gives the whole variable domain DSGVTQTPKHLITATGQRVTLRCSPRSGDLSVYWYQQSLDQGLQFLIQYYNGEERAKGNILERFSAQQFPDLHSELNLSSLELGDSALYFCASSGDRGRDGYTFGSGTRLTVV.

The gene calls are TRBV27 and TRBJ1-5, with D maybe TRBD1 (5 bases). The V end was cut by 2 bases, the J end by 4 bases, with 9 bases between. The CDR3 totals 14 residues. Germline lookup yields CDR1 MNHEY and CDR2 SMNVEV (reference sequence). The CDR3 DNA reads as TGTGCCAGCAGTTTACAGGGAGGGAATCAGCCCCAGCATTTT. Translation gives CASSLQGGNQPQHF.

The chain joins TRBV2 to TRBJ1-5; D call uncertain. This CDR3 has 14 amino acids. Germline assignment: CDR1 SNHLY and CDR2 FYNNEI. V was clipped by 4 bases and J by 2 bases, with 9 bases between them. DNA of the CDR3: TGTGCCAGCAGTGTAGGGATTGGCAATCAGCCCCAGCATTTT. This gives the protein CASSVGIGNQPQHF.

J is TRBJ1-2 and V is TRBV5-1, with a possible D match to TRBD1 (6 bases). V was clipped by 0 bases and J by 4 bases, with 10 bases between them. Looked up from germline, CDR1 is SGHRS and CDR2 is YFSETQ. This CDR3 is 14 amino acids long. The CDR3 is CASSLGQASYGYTF. The CDR3 DNA reads TGCGCCAGCAGCTTGGGACAGGCCTCCTATGGCTACACCTTC.

V and J are TRBV27 and TRBJ2-1; D possibly uses TRBD1 or TRBD2 (5 bases each). V was pared by 7 bases and J by 0 bases, with 13 bases between. The CDR3 is 15 residues long. In germline, CDR1 is MNHEY, CDR2 SMNVEV (reference sequence). The CDR3 loop is CASTGDESSYNEQFF. In DNA, the CDR3 is TGTGCCAGCACTGGGGACGAGAGCTCCTACAATGAGCAGTTCTTC.

V is TRBV7-2 and J is TRBJ1-2; TRBD1 agrees at 9 bases. Germline loops: CDR1 SGHTA, CDR2 FQGNSA. The CDR3 has 14 residues. V dropped 5 bases and J dropped 6; count of bases not matched to a gene: 7. CDR3 residues: CASSTTGTGNGYTF. For the CDR3, the DNA is TGTGCCAGCAGCACCACCGGGACAGGGAATGGCTACACCTTC.

The table lists this clone with a count of one. The rearrangement joins TRBV5-1 to TRBJ2-7; D unresolved. V was cut by 0 bases and J by 3 bases, with 10 bases left in between. The CDR3 is made up of 14 amino acids. Per the germline V gene, CDR1 is SGHRS and CDR2 is YFSETQ. The CDR3 here is CASSLDTGFYEQYF. CDR3 in DNA: TGCGCCAGCAGCTTGGATACTGGGTTCTACGAGCAGTACTTC.

CDR3 bases: TGTGCCAGCACCCGGACAGGGGAACTCTACAATGAGCAGTTCTTC. Residues: CASTRTGELYNEQFF. This chain uses TRBV6-5 with TRBJ2-1, with 9 bases identical to TRBD1. Germline CDR1 reads MNHEY; CDR2 reads SVGAGI. Unmatched junction bases numbered 7, after V lost 7 bases and J lost 3 bases. The CDR3 has 15 residues.

This rearrangement joins TRBV5-1 to TRBJ2-3, with D uncertain. The CDR3 loop spans 13 amino acids. Deletions cut 0 bases from V and 2 bases from J, with 4 bases between. Germline assignment: CDR1 SGHRS and CDR2 YFSETQ. This CDR3 reads CASSLGDTDTQYF. The CDR3 nucleotides read TGCGCCAGCAGCTTGGGGGACACAGATACGCAGTATTTT.

The chain combines TRBV9 with TRBJ2-2; D remains unclear. This CDR3 comprises 15 residues. Germline CDR1 SGDLS, CDR2 YYNGEE. V shed 0 bases and J shed 0 bases, with 6 bases lying between them. CDR3 DNA sequence: TGTGCCAGCAGCGTAGCCACCTCGAACACCGGGGAGCTGTTTTTT. Translating it yields CASSVATSNTGELFF.

This clone was detected a few times. The chain combines TRBV2 with TRBJ1-5; the D is unclear. This CDR3 region has 14 residues. Trimming pared 2 bases from V and 3 bases from J, leaving 8 bases between. The germline V gene encodes CDR1 SNHLY and CDR2 FYNNEI. This chain's CDR3 is CASSEMANNQPQHF. The CDR3 DNA is TGTGCCAGCAGTGAAATGGCCAACAATCAGCCCCAGCATTTT.

This chain connects TRBV5-1 to TRBJ2-3; D possibly corresponds to TRBD2 (6 bases). CDR1 is SGHRS, CDR2 YFSETQ, per germline. The CDR3 totals 16 residues. V lost 4 bases, J lost 0 bases, and 15 bases lay in between. The CDR3 DNA sequence: TGCGCCAGCAGCCGGGGGACTGGTCAGAGCACAGATACGCAGTATTTT. Encoded protein: CASSRGTGQSTDTQYF.

This clone has a single count. This chain uses TRBV10-3 with TRBJ1-5; TRBD1 aligns across 10 bases. There are 15 residues in the CDR3. Unmatched junction bases numbered 4, after V lost 1 base and J lost 7 bases. Germline CDR1 ENHRY, CDR2 SYGVKD. CDR3 loop: CAISEWGTGEQPQHF. The CDR3 DNA is TGTGCCATCAGTGAGTGGGGGACAGGGGAGCAGCCCCAGCATTTT.

J is TRBJ1-4 and V is TRBV27, with a tentative D call TRBD1 (5 bases). V was trimmed by 5 bases and J by 7 bases, leaving 11 bases between them. The CDR3 runs 13 residues. Germline V gene data show CDR1 as MNHEY and CDR2 as SMNVEV (reference sequence). In DNA, the CDR3 is TGTGCCAGCAGTGGCTCCCAGGGTGAAAAACTGTTTTTT. This encodes CASSGSQGEKLFF.

This sequence joins TRBV14 and TRBJ2-7; no clear D gene. This CDR3 has 13 amino acids. Germline V gene data show CDR1 as SGHDN and CDR2 as FVKESK. The ends were cut back, 2 bases at V and 5 bases at J, with 10 bases in the middle. CDR3 sequence (DNA): TGTGCCAGCAGCCAAAATACTTATAACGAGCAGTACTTC. Its protein is CASSQNTYNEQYF.

This clone appeared a few times. The chain combines TRBV18 with TRBJ1-5; the match to TRBD1 covers 8 bases. CDR1 KGHSH and CDR2 LQKENI come from the germline V gene. This CDR3 is built from 19 residues. The trim removed 2 bases at V and 0 bases at J, leaving 12 bases unmatched. Here the CDR3 DNA reads TGTGCCAGCTCACCAAACCGGGCAGGGGGCTGGGATAGCAATCAGCCCCAGCATTTT. This translates into CASSPNRAGGWDSNQPQHF. The full variable domain, its missing parts supplied by reference TRBV18 and TRBJ1-5, is NAGVMQNPRHLVRRRGQEARLRCSPMKGHSHVYWYRQLPEEGLKFMVYLQKENIIDESGMPKERFSAEFPKEGPSILRIQQVVRGDSAAYFCASSPNRAGGWDSNQPQHFGDGTRLSIL.

For the CDR3, the DNA is TGTGCCAGCAGTTTCGCAGCTAACTATGGCTACACCTTC. Residues: CASSFAANYGYTF. V and J are TRBV6-5 and TRBJ1-2; D gene unclear. Looked up from germline, CDR1 is MNHEY and CDR2 is SVGAGI. The CDR3 loop spans 13 amino acids. V lost 4 bases, J lost 0 bases, and 6 bases lay in between.

The rearrangement links TRBV29-1 to TRBJ1-2; unclear D gene. The V and J ends lost 0 bases and 7 bases respectively, with 12 bases between them. Per the germline V gene, CDR1 is SQVTM and CDR2 is ANQGSEA. The CDR3 is 13 amino acids. The CDR3 loop reads CSVEEQKEGGYTF. CDR3 bases: TGCAGCGTTGAAGAACAGAAAGAGGGTGGCTACACCTTC. The full variable domain, rest sourced from reference TRBV29-1 and TRBJ1-2, is SAVISQKPSRDICQRGTSLTIQCQVDSQVTMMFWYRQQPGQSLTLIATANQGSEATYESGFVIDKFPISRPNLTFSTLTVSNMSPEDSSIYLCSVEEQKEGGYTFGSGTRLTVV.

Only a few counts were recorded for this clone. The chain employs TRBV9 and TRBJ2-5, with D perhaps matching TRBD1 (8 bases). Germline V gene sequence: CDR1 SGDLS, CDR2 YYNGEE. V shed 0 bases and J shed 2 bases, with 11 bases lying between them. This CDR3 contains 15 residues. CDR3 protein: CASSVVQGGQETQYF. The CDR3 bases are TGTGCCAGCAGCGTAGTACAGGGGGGGCAAGAGACCCAGTACTTC.

The gene calls are TRBV6-5 and TRBJ1-1; D call uncertain. Trimming took 7 bases from V and 1 from J, leaving 16 bases between them. This CDR3 comprises 15 residues. From germline, CDR1 is MNHEY and CDR2 SVGAGI. CDR3: CASTDPRAGNTEAFF. The DNA of the CDR3 is TGTGCCAGCACCGACCCTCGGGCAGGGAACACTGAAGCTTTCTTT.

V and J are TRBV5-1 and TRBJ2-3; D assignment may be TRBD1 or TRBD2 (5 bases each). The ends were cut back, 3 bases at V and 0 bases at J, with 5 bases in the middle. Germline CDR1 and CDR2: SGHRS and YFSETQ. The CDR3 runs 13 residues. CDR3: CASSWGSTDTQYF. In DNA form, the CDR3 reads TGCGCCAGCAGCTGGGGGAGCACAGATACGCAGTATTTT.

The chain's CDR3 is CASSLRSGGGDTQYF. CDR3 DNA sequence: TGCGCCAGCAGCTTAAGAAGCGGGGGGGGAGATACGCAGTATTTT. The chain employs TRBV5-1 and TRBJ2-3; TRBD2 agrees at 10 bases. The CDR3 is made up of 15 amino acids. Germline V gene lookup returns CDR1 SGHRS and CDR2 YFSETQ. With 2 bases clipped from V and 5 bases from J, the junction kept 5 bases outside the gene matches.

The V and J genes are TRBV15 and TRBJ1-2; no clear D gene. In germline, CDR1 is LNHNV, CDR2 YYDKDF (reference sequence). The CDR3 spans 13 residues. Trimming removed 0 bases from V and 5 bases from J, with 7 bases in between. The CDR3 DNA is TGTGCCACCAGCAGAGATCATGAGTATGGCTACACCTTC. It yields the protein CATSRDHEYGYTF.

This chain connects TRBV7-9 to TRBJ2-7; D might be TRBD2 (7 bases). V gave up 3 bases and J gave up 3 bases, with 12 bases separating them. From germline, CDR1 is SEHNR and CDR2 FQNEAQ (reference sequence). The CDR3 loop spans 14 amino acids. CDR3 nucleotides: TGTGCCAGCAGCTTGGGGGGGCGAGACTACGAGCAGTACTTC. Protein product: CASSLGGRDYEQYF. The full variable domain, in which reference TRBV7-9 and TRBJ2-7 provide the parts outside the CDR3, is DTGVSQNPRHKITKRGQNVTFRCDPISEHNRLYWYRQTLGQGPEFLTYFQNEAQLEKSRLLSDRFSAERPKGSFSTLEIQRTEQGDSAMYLCASSLGGRDYEQYFGPGTRLTVT.

This clone was observed a single time. The V call is TRBV4-2, the J call TRBJ1-1; a possible D gene is TRBD1 (6 bases). CDR1 and CDR2 from the germline V gene are LGHNA and YNFKEQ. V lost 4 bases and J lost 0, with 12 bases in between. CDR3 length: 15 residues. The CDR3 is CASSPRTALNTEAFF. Written as DNA, the CDR3 is TGTGCCAGCAGCCCGCGGACAGCCCTGAACACTGAAGCTTTCTTT.

This clone was recorded once. This chain connects TRBV5-4 to TRBJ2-7; 9 bases agree with TRBD1. With V trimmed by 5 bases and J by 0 bases, 9 bases remained unmatched. Germline CDR1 SGHNT, CDR2 YYREEE (reference sequence). The CDR3 contains 16 residues. Here the CDR3 DNA reads TGTGCCAGCAGTTTCGGGACAGGGCGAAGCTCCTACGAGCAGTACTTC. Amino acids: CASSFGTGRSSYEQYF.

The chain combines TRBV5-6 with TRBJ2-1; 10 nucleotides align to TRBD1. CDR1 SGHDT and CDR2 YYEEEE come from the germline V gene. Germline trimming cut 4 bases from V and 3 bases from J; bases unmatched to any gene: 4. The CDR3 extends over 15 amino acids. The CDR3 DNA reads TGTGCCAGCAGCCAAGACAGGGGGCTCTACAATGAGCAGTTCTTC. It is translated as CASSQDRGLYNEQFF.

The chain has TRBV5-1 and TRBJ1-2, with 8 positions matching TRBD1. Germline CDR1 is SGHRS and CDR2 is YFSETQ. With 4 bases clipped from V and 2 bases from J, the junction kept 4 bases outside the gene matches. The CDR3 contains 14 residues. CDR3 coding DNA: TGCGCCAGCAGCATATGGACAGGGAACTATGGCTACACCTTC. Its protein is CASSIWTGNYGYTF.

This clone was recorded a few times. The genes are TRBV11-3 and TRBJ2-7; possible D gene TRBD1, 6 bases. Trimming took 5 bases from V and 7 from J, leaving 9 bases between them. The CDR3 consists of 11 residues. Germline lookup yields CDR1 SGHNT and CDR2 YENEEA. The CDR3 region is CASSRGQEQYF. The CDR3 DNA sequence: TGTGCCAGCAGCCGAGGACAGGAGCAGTACTTC.

V and J are TRBV5-1 and TRBJ2-2; weak D call: TRBD1 (8 bases). The V and J ends lost 0 bases and 5 bases respectively, with 14 bases between them. This CDR3 contains 16 residues. CDR1 SGHRS and CDR2 YFSETQ come from the germline V gene. The CDR3 is CASSLEGQGGTGELFF. The CDR3 bases are TGCGCCAGCAGCTTGGAAGGACAGGGAGGGACCGGGGAGCTGTTTTTT.

The rearrangement joins TRBV11-2 to TRBJ1-1; D may be TRBD1 (5 bases). Germline CDR1 SGHAT, CDR2 FQNNGV. Deletions cut 3 bases from V and 11 bases from J, with 13 bases between. The CDR3 totals 12 residues. The CDR3 sequence is CASSFEGRTAFF. The CDR3 DNA reads as TGTGCCAGCAGCTTCGAGGGACGAACGGCTTTCTTT.

The table lists this clone with a count of one. This chain connects TRBV7-8 to TRBJ2-2; 8 positions match TRBD2. V lost 0 bases and J lost 8; bases outside the gene matches: 8. Germline V gene sequence: CDR1 SGHVS, CDR2 FQNEAQ. The CDR3 length is 16 residues. Written as DNA, the CDR3 is TGTGCCAGCAGCTTAGCCCCGGGGGGGCTAGGAGGGGAGCTGTTTTTT. This sequence encodes CASSLAPGGLGGELFF.